This T cell receptor beta chain originates from a study of molecular identifiers for immune sequencing clone quantification. One entry per CDR3 protein, called by TCRdb with MiXCR from the PCR reads. The sample shows 13,000 or so distinct CDR3 sequences, more than 15% of them seen only once. The CDR3 has 14 amino acids. With 5 bases clipped from V and 4 bases from J, the junction kept 5 bases outside the gene matches. The germline V gene has CDR1 MGHRA and CDR2 YSYEKL. This clonotype is classed as medium-sized. The sample consisted of naive CD8+ T cells from blood, with Jurkat cell RNA spiked in. This sample's subset: FACS-sorted CD8+CD4-CCR7+CD45RA+ naive T cells. V gene TRBV4-1 combines with J gene TRBJ2-1, with 7 bases lining up with TRBD2. The receptor was isolated from a human donor in good health. Some libraries in this study had Jurkat cell RNA spiked in. CDR3 protein: CASSTGLGYNEQFF. For the CDR3, the DNA is TGCGCCAGCAGCACCGGACTAGGGTACAATGAGCAGTTCTTC.